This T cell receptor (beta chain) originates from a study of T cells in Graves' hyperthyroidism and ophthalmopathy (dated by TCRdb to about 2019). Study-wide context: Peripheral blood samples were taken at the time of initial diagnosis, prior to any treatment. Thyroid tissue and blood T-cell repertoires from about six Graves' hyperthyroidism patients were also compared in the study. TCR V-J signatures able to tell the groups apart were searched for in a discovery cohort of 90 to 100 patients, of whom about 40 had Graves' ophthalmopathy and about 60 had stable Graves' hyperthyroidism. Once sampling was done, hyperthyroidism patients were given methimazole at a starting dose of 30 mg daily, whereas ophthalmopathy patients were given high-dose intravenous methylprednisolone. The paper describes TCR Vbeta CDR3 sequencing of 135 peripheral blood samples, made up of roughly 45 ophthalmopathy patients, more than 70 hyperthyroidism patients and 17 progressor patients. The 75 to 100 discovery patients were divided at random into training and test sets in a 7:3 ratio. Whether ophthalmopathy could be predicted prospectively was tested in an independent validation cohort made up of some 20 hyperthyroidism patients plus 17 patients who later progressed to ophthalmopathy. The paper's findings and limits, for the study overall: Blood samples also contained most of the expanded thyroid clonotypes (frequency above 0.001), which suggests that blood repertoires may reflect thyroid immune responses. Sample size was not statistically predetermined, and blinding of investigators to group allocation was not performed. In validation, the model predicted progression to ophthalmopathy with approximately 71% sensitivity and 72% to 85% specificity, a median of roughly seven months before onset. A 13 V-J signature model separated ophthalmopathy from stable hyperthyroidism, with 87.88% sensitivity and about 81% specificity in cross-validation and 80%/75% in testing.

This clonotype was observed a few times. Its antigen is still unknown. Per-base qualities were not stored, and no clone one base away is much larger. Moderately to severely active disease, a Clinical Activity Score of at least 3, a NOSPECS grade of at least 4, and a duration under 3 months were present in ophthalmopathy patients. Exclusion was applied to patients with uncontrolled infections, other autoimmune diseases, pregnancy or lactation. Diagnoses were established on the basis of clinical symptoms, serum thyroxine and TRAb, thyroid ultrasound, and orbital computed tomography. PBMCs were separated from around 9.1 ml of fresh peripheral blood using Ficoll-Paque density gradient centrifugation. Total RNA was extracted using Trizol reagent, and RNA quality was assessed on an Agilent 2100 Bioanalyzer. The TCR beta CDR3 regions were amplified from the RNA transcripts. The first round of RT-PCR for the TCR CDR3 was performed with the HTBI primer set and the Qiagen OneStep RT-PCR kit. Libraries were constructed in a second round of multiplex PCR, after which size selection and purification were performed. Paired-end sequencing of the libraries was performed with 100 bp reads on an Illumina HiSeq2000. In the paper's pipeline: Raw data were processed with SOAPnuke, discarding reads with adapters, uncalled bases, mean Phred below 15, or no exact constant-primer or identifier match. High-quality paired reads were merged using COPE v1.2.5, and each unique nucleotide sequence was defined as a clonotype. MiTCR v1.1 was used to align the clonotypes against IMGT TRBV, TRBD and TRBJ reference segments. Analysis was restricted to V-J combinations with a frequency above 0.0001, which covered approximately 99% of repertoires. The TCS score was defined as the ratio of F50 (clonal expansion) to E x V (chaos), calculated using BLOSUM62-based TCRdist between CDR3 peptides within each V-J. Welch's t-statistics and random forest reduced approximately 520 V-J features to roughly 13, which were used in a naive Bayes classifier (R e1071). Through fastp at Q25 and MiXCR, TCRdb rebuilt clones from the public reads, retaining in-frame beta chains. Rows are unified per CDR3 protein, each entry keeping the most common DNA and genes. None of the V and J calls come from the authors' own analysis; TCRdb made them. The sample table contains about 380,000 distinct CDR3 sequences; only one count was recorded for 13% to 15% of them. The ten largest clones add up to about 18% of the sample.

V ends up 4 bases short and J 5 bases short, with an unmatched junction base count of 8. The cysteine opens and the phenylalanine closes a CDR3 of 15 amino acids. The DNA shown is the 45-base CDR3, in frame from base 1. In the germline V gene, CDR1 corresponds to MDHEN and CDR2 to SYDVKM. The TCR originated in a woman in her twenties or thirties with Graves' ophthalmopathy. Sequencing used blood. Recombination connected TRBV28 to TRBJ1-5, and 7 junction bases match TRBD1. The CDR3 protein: CASSWGTVKYQPQHF. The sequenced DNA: TGTGCCAGCAGTTGGGGGACAGTAAAGTATCAGCCCCAGCATTTT.